These 19 T cell receptor beta chains came from one sample sequenced in a study of radiotherapy plus CTLA-4 blockade in lung cancer. The table came from immunoSEQ multiplex PCR; TCRdb's copy has only in-frame clones and leaves some out. Here the sample spans around 99,000 clones, around 88% being singletons. This material consisted of peripheral blood, taken from a patient treated with radiotherapy plus ipilimumab. These receptors originate from a human donor with non-small cell lung cancer that progressed on radiotherapy plus ipilimumab.

The chain carries TRBV29-1 and TRBJ1-1, with D unclear. This CDR3 has 11 residues. In germline, CDR1 is SQVTM, CDR2 ANQGSEA. V lost 4 bases to trimming and J lost 5 bases, with 8 bases between them. CDR3 in DNA: TGCAGCGTTGTCCGGGGAACTGAAGCTTTCTTT. As protein: CSVVRGTEAFF.

V usage is TRBV18 and J usage is TRBJ1-2; 7 bases match TRBD1. Germline lookup yields CDR1 KGHSH and CDR2 LQKENI. The junction had 5 bases not matched to a gene; V was cut back by 0 bases and J by 4 bases. CDR3 size: 15 residues. The DNA of the CDR3 is TGTGCCAGCTCACCACCCAGGACAGGACCCTATGGCTACACCTTC. This codes for CASSPPRTGPYGYTF.

The chain recombines TRBV7-2 with TRBJ2-1; 8 bases line up with TRBD1. Trimming at V came to 4 bases and at J to 8 bases, leaving 1 base not matched to a gene. This CDR3 contains 12 residues. Germline V gives CDR1 SGHTA, CDR2 FQGNSA. In DNA form, the CDR3 reads TGTGCCAGCAGCTCACAGGGGGATGAGCAGTTCTTC. Translated: CASSSQGDEQFF.

This chain uses TRBV7-3 with TRBJ2-1, with a tentative D call TRBD2 (6 bases). V dropped 5 bases and J dropped 6 bases, with 11 bases sitting between them. The germline gives CDR1 SGHTA, CDR2 FQGTGA. This CDR3 spans 13 amino acids. CDR3 nucleotide sequence: TGTGCCAGCAGCCCGACTAGAGGCAATGAGCAGTTCTTC. As protein: CASSPTRGNEQFF.

This rearrangement joins TRBV9 to TRBJ2-5, with a possible D match to TRBD1 (5 bases). This CDR3 is 14 amino acids long. CDR1 and CDR2 from the germline V gene are SGDLS and YYNGEE. The V end lost 1 base, the J end lost 1 base, and 8 bases lay between the germline ends. DNA for the CDR3: TGTGCCAGCAGCGTATCGACAGCCCAAGAGACCCAGTACTTC. It encodes CASSVSTAQETQYF.

This rearrangement joins TRBV11-1 to TRBJ2-5; the match to TRBD2 covers 10 bases. CDR3 length equals 19 residues. With 5 bases clipped from V and 5 bases from J, the junction kept 20 bases outside the gene matches. From germline, CDR1 is SGHAT and CDR2 FQDESV (reference sequence). This CDR3 reads CASSKTSRGMVAGGETQYF. CDR3 in DNA: TGTGCCAGCAGCAAGACTTCGAGGGGAATGGTAGCGGGAGGCGAGACCCAGTACTTC.

The chain uses TRBV5-1 and TRBJ2-2; 8 bases match TRBD1. The CDR3 is made up of 18 amino acids. Germline CDR1 and CDR2: SGHRS and YFSETQ. Unmatched junction bases numbered 11, after V lost 4 bases and J lost 0 bases. The CDR3 DNA reads TGCGCCAGCAGCCGCAACCTCAGGGGGCTCGCGAACACCGGGGAGCTGTTTTTT. This gives the protein CASSRNLRGLANTGELFF.

The chain joins TRBV27 to TRBJ2-3; D is unresolved. The V and J ends lost 3 bases and 3 bases respectively, with 7 bases between them. Germline assignment: CDR1 MNHEY and CDR2 SMNVEV (reference sequence). This CDR3 is 13 amino acids long. The CDR3 DNA sequence: TGTGCCAGCAGTTTCTTGGGAACAGATACGCAGTATTTT. Its translation: CASSFLGTDTQYF.

CDR3 protein: CASSLARAGTRANYGYTF. CDR3 in DNA: TGCGCCAGCAGCTTGGCCAGGGCGGGGACCCGGGCTAACTATGGCTACACCTTC. V usage is TRBV5-1 and J usage is TRBJ1-2, with D possibly TRBD1 on 5 matching bases. With 0 bases removed from V and 0 bases from J, the gap between germline ends came to 18 bases. The CDR3 totals 18 residues. Per the germline V gene, CDR1 is SGHRS and CDR2 is YFSETQ.

On this clone: An end of the junction does not agree with germline; a read error may underlie this. The rearrangement links TRBV7-9 to TRBJ2-1; possible D gene TRBD1, 5 bases. Germline CDR1 is SEHNR and CDR2 is FQNEAQ (reference sequence). This CDR3 region has 12 residues. In DNA form, the CDR3 reads TGTGCCAGCAGAGATGACAGTCCTCCAGCGCTCTTC. Translating gives CASRDDSPPALF.

The rearrangement uses TRBV7-2 and TRBJ2-1, with 9 nucleotides matching TRBD1. V was pared by 9 bases and J by 9 bases, with 9 bases of the junction left unmatched. Germline loops: CDR1 SGHTA, CDR2 FQGNSA. This CDR3 is 13 amino acids long. CDR3 region: CASKAQGAGEQFF. The CDR3 bases are TGTGCCAGTAAAGCACAGGGGGCGGGTGAGCAGTTCTTC.

The rearrangement links TRBV2 to TRBJ1-4, with D possibly being TRBD1 (5 bases). Germline CDR1 and CDR2: SNHLY and FYNNEI. Trimming removed 2 bases at V and 8 bases at J, with 15 bases between. This CDR3 is built from 15 residues. CDR3 sequence: CASSESKGWDEKLFF. The CDR3 DNA reads TGTGCCAGCAGTGAATCAAAGGGGTGGGACGAAAAACTGTTTTTT. Full variable domain (remainder filled in from reference TRBV2 and TRBJ1-4): EPEVTQTPSHQVTQMGQEVILRCVPISNHLYFYWYRQILGQKVEFLVSFYNNEISEKSEIFDDQFSVERPDGSNFTLKIRSTKLEDSAMYFCASSESKGWDEKLFFGSGTQLSVL.

This chain uses TRBV2 with TRBJ2-3, with 9 bases aligning to TRBD1. There are 14 residues in the CDR3. Germline CDR1 SNHLY, CDR2 FYNNEI. Germline trimming cut 8 bases from V and 3 bases from J; bases unmatched to any gene: 6. The CDR3: CASGGQGGTDTQYF. The CDR3 bases are TGTGCCAGCGGGGGACAGGGTGGGACAGATACGCAGTATTTT. Combining the CDR3 with reference TRBV2 and TRBJ2-3 gives the whole variable domain EPEVTQTPSHQVTQMGQEVILRCVPISNHLYFYWYRQILGQKVEFLVSFYNNEISEKSEIFDDQFSVERPDGSNFTLKIRSTKLEDSAMYFCASGGQGGTDTQYFGPGTRLTVL.

The V call is TRBV5-1, the J call TRBJ2-6; the D gene is possibly TRBD1 (5 bases). The germline gives CDR1 SGHRS, CDR2 YFSETQ. This CDR3 contains 19 residues. Deletions cut 4 bases from V and 2 bases from J, with 22 bases between. The CDR3 spells CASSVNDNSGITGANVLTF. CDR3 nucleotide sequence: TGCGCCAGCAGCGTGAACGATAATTCAGGGATCACTGGGGCCAACGTCCTGACTTTC.

The chain joins TRBV2 to TRBJ2-7; either TRBD1 or TRBD2 may supply D (5 bases each). Trimming left V 3 bases short and J 5 bases short, with 11 bases between. CDR1 and CDR2 from the germline V gene are SNHLY and FYNNEI. The CDR3 has 13 residues. For the CDR3, the DNA is TGTGCCAGCAGTGAGGGACCACGGAACGAGCAGTACTTC. Encoded protein: CASSEGPRNEQYF.

For the CDR3, the DNA is TGTGCCAGCAGCGCCCATCCGGGACCGAACCAAGAGACCCAGTACTTC. Its protein is CASSAHPGPNQETQYF. This rearrangement joins TRBV9 to TRBJ2-5, with D perhaps being TRBD1 or TRBD2 (5 bases each). V was cut by 3 bases and J by 0 bases, with 15 bases left in between. The germline V gene encodes CDR1 SGDLS and CDR2 YYNGEE. This CDR3 contains 16 residues.

The gene calls are TRBV14 and TRBJ2-7, with D uncertain. The germline gives CDR1 SGHDN, CDR2 FVKESK. Trimming took 1 base from V and 3 from J, leaving 7 bases between them. CDR3 length: 13 residues. CDR3 region: CASSQGLRYEQYF. The CDR3 DNA is TGTGCCAGCAGCCAAGGTTTGCGCTACGAGCAGTACTTC.

The J gene is TRBJ2-3, the V gene TRBV9, with D maybe TRBD2 (6 bases). The CDR3 runs to 15 residues. V was trimmed by 3 bases and J by 2 bases, leaving 13 bases between them. Germline V gives CDR1 SGDLS, CDR2 YYNGEE. The CDR3 sequence is CASSAWAGTTDTQYF. In DNA form, the CDR3 reads TGTGCCAGCAGCGCGTGGGCGGGGACCACAGATACGCAGTATTTT. Together with reference TRBV9 and TRBJ2-3, the CDR3 gives the full variable domain: DSGVTQTPKHLITATGQRVTLRCSPRSGDLSVYWYQQSLDQGLQFLIQYYNGEERAKGNILERFSAQQFPDLHSELNLSSLELGDSALYFCASSAWAGTTDTQYFGPGTRLTVL.

The chain recombines TRBV6-1 with TRBJ2-7; D unresolved. CDR3 length equals 17 residues. Germline loops: CDR1 MNHNS, CDR2 SASEGT. V dropped 1 base and J dropped 2 bases, with 18 bases sitting between them. CDR3 DNA: TGTGCCAGCAGTGAAGGGTTTTGGTCTACGAATGCCTACGAGCAGTACTTC. Its translation is CASSEGFWSTNAYEQYF.